These T cell receptor beta chains were read from a single sample in a study of T cell changes during pregnancy in multiple sclerosis. Profiling relied on immunoSEQ multiplex PCR, and the TCRdb table lists in-frame clones only, not all of them. The sample yields roughly 93,000 clones, approximately 89% seen once. The starting material was peripheral blood, obtained before pregnancy. These receptors came from a female donor with multiple sclerosis, enrolled in a pregnancy study. CDR3s include the opening cysteine and the closing phenylalanine or tryptophan. A D gene is named only where the DNA matches it firmly. Some rows have no size entry. The others give once, few or many, or a class for an expanded clone.

>TRBJ2-1|TRBD2|.|TRBV5-1
TGCGCCAGCAGCCCCTTGACTAGCGGGGCTTACAATGAGCAGTTCTTC
CASSPLTSGAYNEQFF
>TRBJ2-3|.|.|TRBV6-4
TGTGCCAGCAGTGAACAGGGATTAGATACGCAGTATTTT
CASSEQGLDTQYF
>TRBJ2-7|.|once|TRBV6-5
TGTGCCAGCAGTTACTCAGGGCAGGGGCTGGGCGAGCAGTACTTC
CASSYSGQGLGEQYF
>TRBJ2-1|.|.|TRBV29-1
TGCAGCGTGAGGTCCCGGCCAGGGAAGAACAATGAGCAGTTCTTC
CSVRSRPGKNNEQFF
>TRBJ1-5|.|once|TRBV28
TGTGCCAGCAGCCCCGACACCCCCCACAAGCCCCAGCATTTT
CASSPDTPHKPQHF
>TRBJ1-2|.|.|TRBV11-2
TGTGCCAGCAGCTTTCTAGGGAGCTATGGCTACACCTTC
CASSFLGSYGYTF
>TRBJ2-2|TRBD2|.|TRBV11-3
TGTGCCAGCAGCCCTCGCATTGCGGGAGGGACCGGGGAGCTGTTTTTT
CASSPRIAGGTGELFF
>TRBJ2-5|TRBD1|.|TRBV2
TGTGCCACAAAGACAGGGCTTCAAGAGACCCAGTACTTC
CATKTGLQETQYF
>TRBJ2-1|TRBD2|.|TRBV4-3
TGCGCCAGCAGCCTTGGACTAGCGGGGGGGAGCTCCTACAATGAGCAGTTCTTC
CASSLGLAGGSSYNEQFF
>TRBJ2-1|TRBD2|.|TRBV5-1
TGCGCCAGCAGCTCCTCTCTAGCGGGAGGCCCATCCTCCTACAATGAGCAGTTCTTC
CASSSSLAGGPSSYNEQFF
>TRBJ2-2|TRBD1|.|TRBV5-8
TGTGCCAGCAGCTTGAGGGTTTCGGGACAGGGCACCGGGGAGCTGTTTTTT
CASSLRVSGQGTGELFF
>TRBJ2-6|.|.|TRBV6-1
TGTGCCAGCAGGGAAGGGGTCGGGAACTCTGGGGCCAACGTCCTGACTTTC
CASREGVGNSGANVLTF
>TRBJ1-1|.|once|TRBV5-1
TGCGCCAGCAGCCCTCCCGGAGGGGAGAACACTGAAGCTTTCTTT
CASSPPGGENTEAFF
>TRBJ1-5|TRBD1|.|TRBV9
TGTGCCAGCAGCGTAGCTCCGACAGGGGACCAGCCCCAGCATTTT
CASSVAPTGDQPQHF
>TRBJ2-5|TRBD1|.|TRBV28
TGTGCCAGCAGTTTCACGGGACAGCGCCAAGAGACCCAGTACTTC
CASSFTGQRQETQYF
>TRBJ2-7|.|.|TRBV6-5
TGTGCCAGCAGTTACTCGCGTGATTCCTACGAGCAGTACTTC
CASSYSRDSYEQYF
>TRBJ2-7|TRBD2|.|TRBV5-1
TGCGCCAGCAGCCATCGGACTAGCGGGGGGTCGACCTACGAGCAGTACTTC
CASSHRTSGGSTYEQYF
>TRBJ1-1|.|once|TRBV5-1
TGCGCCAGCAGCCCTGGGGCCTCGGAGAACACTGAAGCTTTCTTT
CASSPGASENTEAFF
>TRBJ1-1|.|.|TRBV14
TGTGCCAGCAGCCAATCGGCGGAGGTCGCTTTCTTT
CASSQSAEVAFF
>TRBJ2-2|TRBD1|once|TRBV2
TGTGCCAGCAGCGTGGGACAGGTAGCCGGGGAGCTGTTTTTT
CASSVGQVAGELFF
>TRBJ2-5|TRBD1|.|TRBV29-1
TGCAGCGTTGGGGGGACAGGGCAAGAGACCCAGTACTTC
CSVGGTGQETQYF